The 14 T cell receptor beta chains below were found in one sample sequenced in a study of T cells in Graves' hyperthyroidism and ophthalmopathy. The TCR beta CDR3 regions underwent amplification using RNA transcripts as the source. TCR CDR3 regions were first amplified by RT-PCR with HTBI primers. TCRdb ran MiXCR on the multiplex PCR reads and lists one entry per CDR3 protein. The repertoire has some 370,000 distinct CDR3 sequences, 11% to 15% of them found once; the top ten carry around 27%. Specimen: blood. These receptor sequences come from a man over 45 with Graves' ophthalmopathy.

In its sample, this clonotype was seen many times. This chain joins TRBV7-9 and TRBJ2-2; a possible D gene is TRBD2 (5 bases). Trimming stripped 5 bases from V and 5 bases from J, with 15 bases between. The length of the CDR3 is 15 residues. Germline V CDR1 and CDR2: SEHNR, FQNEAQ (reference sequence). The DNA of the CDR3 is TGTGCCAGCAGCCAATGGGCGGGCCGTACCGGGGAGCTGTTTTTT. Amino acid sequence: CASSQWAGRTGELFF.

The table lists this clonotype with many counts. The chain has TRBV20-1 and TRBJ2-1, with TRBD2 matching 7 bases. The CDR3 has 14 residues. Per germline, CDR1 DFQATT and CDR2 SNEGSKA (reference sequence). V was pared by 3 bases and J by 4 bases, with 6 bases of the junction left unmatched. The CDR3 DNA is TGCAGTGCTAGGTGGCTAGCGGAGTACAATGAGCAGTTCTTC. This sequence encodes CSARWLAEYNEQFF.

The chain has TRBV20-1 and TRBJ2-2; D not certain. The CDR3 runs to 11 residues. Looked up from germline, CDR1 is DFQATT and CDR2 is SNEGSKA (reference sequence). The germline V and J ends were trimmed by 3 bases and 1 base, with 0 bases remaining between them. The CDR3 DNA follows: TGCAGTGCTAGGAACACCGGGGAGCTGTTTTTT. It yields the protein CSARNTGELFF.

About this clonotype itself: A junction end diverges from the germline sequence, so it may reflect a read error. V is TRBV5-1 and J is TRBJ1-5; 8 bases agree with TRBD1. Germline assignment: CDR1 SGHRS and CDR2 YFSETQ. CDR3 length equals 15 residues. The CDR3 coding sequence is TGTGCCAGCAGCCCGGGACAGGCAAGCAATCAGCCCCAGCATTTT. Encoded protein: CASSPGQASNQPQHF.

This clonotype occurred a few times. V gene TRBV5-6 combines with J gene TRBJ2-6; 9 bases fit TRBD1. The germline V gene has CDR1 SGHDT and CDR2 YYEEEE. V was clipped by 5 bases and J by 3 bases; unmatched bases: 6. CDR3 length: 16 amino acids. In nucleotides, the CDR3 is TGTGCCAGCAGTCAACAGGGGGCGCATGGGGCCAACGTCCTGACTTTC. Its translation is CASSQQGAHGANVLTF. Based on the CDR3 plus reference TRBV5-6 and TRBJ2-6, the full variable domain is DAGVTQSPTHLIKTRGQQVTLRCSPKSGHDTVSWYQQALGQGPQFIFQYYEEEERQRGNFPDRFSGHQFPNYSSELNVNALLLGDSALYLCASSQQGAHGANVLTFGAGSRLTVL.

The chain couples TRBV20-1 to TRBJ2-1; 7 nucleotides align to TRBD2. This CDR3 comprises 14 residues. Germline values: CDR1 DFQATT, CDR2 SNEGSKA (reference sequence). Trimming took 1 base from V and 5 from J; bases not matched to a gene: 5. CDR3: CSARGLADHNEQFF. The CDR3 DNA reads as TGCAGTGCTAGAGGGCTAGCGGACCACAATGAGCAGTTCTTC.

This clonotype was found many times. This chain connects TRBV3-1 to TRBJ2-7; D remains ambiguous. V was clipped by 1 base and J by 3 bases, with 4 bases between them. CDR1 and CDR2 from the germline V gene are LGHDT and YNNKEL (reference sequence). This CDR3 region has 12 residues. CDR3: CASSQGFYEQYF. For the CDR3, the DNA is TGTGCCAGCAGCCAAGGTTTCTACGAGCAGTACTTC.

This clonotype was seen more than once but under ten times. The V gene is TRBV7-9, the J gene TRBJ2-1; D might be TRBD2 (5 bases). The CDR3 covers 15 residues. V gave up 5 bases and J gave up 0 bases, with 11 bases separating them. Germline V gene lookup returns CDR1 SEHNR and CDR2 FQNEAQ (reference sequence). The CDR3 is CASSTSGNSYNEQFF. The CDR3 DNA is TGTGCCAGCAGCACATCGGGGAACTCCTACAATGAGCAGTTCTTC.

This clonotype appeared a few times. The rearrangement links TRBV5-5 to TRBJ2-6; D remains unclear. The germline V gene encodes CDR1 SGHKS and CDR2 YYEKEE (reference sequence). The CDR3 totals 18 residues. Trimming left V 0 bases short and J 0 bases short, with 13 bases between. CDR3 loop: CASSLVVGSYSGANVLTF. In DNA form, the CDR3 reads TGTGCCAGCAGCTTGGTGGTCGGCAGCTACTCTGGGGCCAACGTCCTGACTTTC.

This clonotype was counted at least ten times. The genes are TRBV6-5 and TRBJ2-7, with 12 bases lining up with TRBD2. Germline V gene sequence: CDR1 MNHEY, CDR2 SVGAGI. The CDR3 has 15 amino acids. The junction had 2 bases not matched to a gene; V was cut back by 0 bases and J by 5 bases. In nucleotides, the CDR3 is TGTGCCAGCAGTTACTCCCCTAGCGGGAGGGACGAGCAGTACTTC. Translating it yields CASSYSPSGRDEQYF.

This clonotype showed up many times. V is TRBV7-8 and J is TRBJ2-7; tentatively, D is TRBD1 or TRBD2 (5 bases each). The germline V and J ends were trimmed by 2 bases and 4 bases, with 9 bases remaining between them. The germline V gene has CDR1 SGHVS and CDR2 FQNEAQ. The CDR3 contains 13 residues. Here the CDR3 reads CASSLQRTYEQYF. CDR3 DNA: TGTGCCAGCAGCTTACAGCGGACATACGAGCAGTACTTC.

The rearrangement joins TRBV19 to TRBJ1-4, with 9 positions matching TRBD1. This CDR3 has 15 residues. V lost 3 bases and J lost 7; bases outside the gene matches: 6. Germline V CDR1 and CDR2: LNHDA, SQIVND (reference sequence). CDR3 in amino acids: CASSIDWDRVEKLFF. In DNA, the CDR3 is TGTGCCAGTAGTATTGATTGGGACAGGGTTGAAAAACTGTTTTTT.

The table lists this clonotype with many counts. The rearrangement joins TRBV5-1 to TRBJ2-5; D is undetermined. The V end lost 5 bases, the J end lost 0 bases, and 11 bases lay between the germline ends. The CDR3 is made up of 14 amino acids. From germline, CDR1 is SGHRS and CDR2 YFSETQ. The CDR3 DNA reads TGCGCCAGCAGTTACAACGATAACCAAGAGACCCAGTACTTC. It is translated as CASSYNDNQETQYF. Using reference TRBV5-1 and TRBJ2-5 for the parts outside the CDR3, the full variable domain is KAGVTQTPRYLIKTRGQQVTLSCSPISGHRSVSWYQQTPGQGLQFLFEYFSETQRNKGNFPGRFSGRQFSNSRSEMNVSTLELGDSALYLCASSYNDNQETQYFGPGTRLLVL.

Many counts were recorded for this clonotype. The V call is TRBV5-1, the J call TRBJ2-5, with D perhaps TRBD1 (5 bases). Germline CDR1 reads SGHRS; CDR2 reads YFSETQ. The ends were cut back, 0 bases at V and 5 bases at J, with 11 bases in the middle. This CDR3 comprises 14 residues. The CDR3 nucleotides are TGCGCCAGCAGCTTGGAGGGGAATGGGGAGACCCAGTACTTC. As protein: CASSLEGNGETQYF.